This T cell receptor beta chain came from a study of shared clonotypes between healthy human individuals. Every subset's genomic DNA went evenly onto several immunoSEQ plates. The method was immunoSEQ multiplex PCR; TCRdb's version includes in-frame clones alone and lacks a portion of them. The sample includes 2 million to 2.5 million clones, about 92% of them seen just once. Naive CD8 cells were CD45RO-negative, positively selected for CCR7, excluding terminally differentiated effector memory CD45RA+ cells. V lost 2 bases to trimming and J lost 0 bases, with 9 bases between them. Germline assignment: CDR1 MNHNY and CDR2 SVGAGI (reference sequence). This CDR3 is built from 15 residues.

The genes are TRBV6-6 and TRBJ2-3; D not certain. This TCR came from a man younger than 35 in good health. Some clones in this sample may be carry-over from other donors' samples. Material for sequencing was naive CD8+ T cells from PBMCs. DNA of the CDR3: TGTGCCAGCAGTTACCACCAGGCCAGCACAGATACGCAGTATTTT. Its protein is CASSYHQASTDTQYF.